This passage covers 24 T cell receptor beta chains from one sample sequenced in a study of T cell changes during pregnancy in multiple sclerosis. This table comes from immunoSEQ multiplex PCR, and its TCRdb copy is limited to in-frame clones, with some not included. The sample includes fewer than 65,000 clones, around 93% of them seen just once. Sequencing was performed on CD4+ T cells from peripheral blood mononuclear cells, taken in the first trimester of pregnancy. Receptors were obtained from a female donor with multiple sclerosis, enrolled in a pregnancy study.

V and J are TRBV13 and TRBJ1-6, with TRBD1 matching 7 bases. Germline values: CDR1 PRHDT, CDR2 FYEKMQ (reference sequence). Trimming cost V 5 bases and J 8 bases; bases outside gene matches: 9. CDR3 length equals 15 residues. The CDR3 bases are TGTGCCAGCAGCCTACGACAGGGCTTTTATTCACCCCTCCACTTT. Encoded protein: CASSLRQGFYSPLHF.

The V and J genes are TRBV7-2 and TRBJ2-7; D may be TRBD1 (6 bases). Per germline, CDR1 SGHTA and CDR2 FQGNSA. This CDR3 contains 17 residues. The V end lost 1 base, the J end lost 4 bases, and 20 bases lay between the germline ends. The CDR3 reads CASSLVRSAGTPYEQYF. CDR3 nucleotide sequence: TGTGCCAGCAGCTTAGTACGTTCTGCCGGGACACCATACGAGCAGTACTTC.

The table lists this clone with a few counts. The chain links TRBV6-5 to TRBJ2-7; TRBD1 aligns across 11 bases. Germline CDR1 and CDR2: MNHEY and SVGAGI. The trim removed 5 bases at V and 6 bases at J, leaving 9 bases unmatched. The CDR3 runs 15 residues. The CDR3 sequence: CASSRNSDRGLEQYF. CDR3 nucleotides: TGTGCCAGCAGTCGAAACTCGGACAGGGGGCTCGAGCAGTACTTC.

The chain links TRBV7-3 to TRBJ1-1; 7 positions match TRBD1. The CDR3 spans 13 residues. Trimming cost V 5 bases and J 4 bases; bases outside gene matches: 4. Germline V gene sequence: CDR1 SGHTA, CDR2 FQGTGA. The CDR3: CASSENRGTEAFF. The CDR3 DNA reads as TGTGCCAGCAGCGAGAACAGGGGCACTGAAGCTTTCTTT.

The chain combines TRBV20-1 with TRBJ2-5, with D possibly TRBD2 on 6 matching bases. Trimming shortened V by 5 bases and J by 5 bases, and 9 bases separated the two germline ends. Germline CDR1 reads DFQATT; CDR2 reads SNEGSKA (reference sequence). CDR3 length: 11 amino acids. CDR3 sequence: CSAAGMETQYF. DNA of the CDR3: TGCAGTGCTGCGGGGATGGAGACCCAGTACTTC.

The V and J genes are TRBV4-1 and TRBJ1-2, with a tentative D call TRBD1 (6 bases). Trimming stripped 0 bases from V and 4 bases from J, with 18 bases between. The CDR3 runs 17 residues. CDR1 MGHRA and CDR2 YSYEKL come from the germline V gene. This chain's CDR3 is CASSQEPDSSQIYGYTF. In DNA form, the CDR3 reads TGCGCCAGCAGCCAAGAACCGGACAGTAGCCAAATCTATGGCTACACCTTC.

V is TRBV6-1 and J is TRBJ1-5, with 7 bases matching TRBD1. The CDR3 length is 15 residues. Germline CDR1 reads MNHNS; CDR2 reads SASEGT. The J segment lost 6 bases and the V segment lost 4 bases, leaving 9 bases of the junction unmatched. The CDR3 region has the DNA TGTGCCAGCAGTGGGGAGCAGGGGGTCGGTCAGCCCCAGCATTTT. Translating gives CASSGEQGVGQPQHF.

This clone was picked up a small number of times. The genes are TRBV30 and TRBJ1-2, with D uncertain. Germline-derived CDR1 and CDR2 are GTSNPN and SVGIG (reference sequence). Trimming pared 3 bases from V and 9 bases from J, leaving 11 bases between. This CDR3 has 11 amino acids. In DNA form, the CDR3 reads TGTGCCTGGAGCGCCGTCCAGAGCTACACCTTC. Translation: CAWSAVQSYTF.

The CDR3 is CASSIDQGWVSLAKNIQYF. CDR3 bases: TGTGCCAGTAGTATAGATCAGGGTTGGGTATCGCTAGCCAAAAACATTCAGTACTTC. This chain connects TRBV19 to TRBJ2-4; perhaps TRBD1 as D (5 bases). Trimming removed 0 bases from V and 0 bases from J, with 18 bases in between. Per the germline V gene, CDR1 is LNHDA and CDR2 is SQIVND (reference sequence). The CDR3 has 19 residues.

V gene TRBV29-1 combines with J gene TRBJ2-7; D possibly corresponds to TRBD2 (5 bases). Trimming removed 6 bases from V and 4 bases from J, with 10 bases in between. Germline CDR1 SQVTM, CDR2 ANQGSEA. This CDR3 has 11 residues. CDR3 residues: CSVLREYEQYF. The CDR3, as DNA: TGCAGCGTCCTCCGGGAATACGAGCAGTACTTC.

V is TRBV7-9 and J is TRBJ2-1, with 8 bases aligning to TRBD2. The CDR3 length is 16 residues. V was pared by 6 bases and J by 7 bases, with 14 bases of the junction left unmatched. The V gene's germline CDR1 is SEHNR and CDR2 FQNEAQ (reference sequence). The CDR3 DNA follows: TGTGCCAGCAGTCCTGTCAGACGGGGGGGCCTTAATGAGCAGTTCTTC. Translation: CASSPVRRGGLNEQFF. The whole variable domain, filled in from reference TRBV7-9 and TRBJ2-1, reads DTGVSQNPRHKITKRGQNVTFRCDPISEHNRLYWYRQTLGQGPEFLTYFQNEAQLEKSRLLSDRFSAERPKGSFSTLEIQRTEQGDSAMYLCASSPVRRGGLNEQFFGPGTRLTVL.

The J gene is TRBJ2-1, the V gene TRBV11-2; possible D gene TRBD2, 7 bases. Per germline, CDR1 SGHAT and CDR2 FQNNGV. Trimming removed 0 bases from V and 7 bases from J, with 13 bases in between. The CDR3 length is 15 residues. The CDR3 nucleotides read TGTGCCAGCAGCTTAGATCGGGGGGCAGGTAATGAGCAGTTCTTC. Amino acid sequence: CASSLDRGAGNEQFF.

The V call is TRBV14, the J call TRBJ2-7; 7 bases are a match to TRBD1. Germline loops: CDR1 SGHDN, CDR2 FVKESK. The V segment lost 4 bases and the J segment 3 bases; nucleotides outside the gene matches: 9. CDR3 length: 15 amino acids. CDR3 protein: CASSPIDRVYYEQYF. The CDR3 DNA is TGTGCCAGCAGCCCGATTGACAGGGTATACTACGAGCAGTACTTC. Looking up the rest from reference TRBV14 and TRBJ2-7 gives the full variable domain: EAGVTQFPSHSVIEKGQTVTLRCDPISGHDNLYWYRRVMGKEIKFLLHFVKESKQDESGMPNNRFLAERTGGTYSTLKVQPAELEDSGVYFCASSPIDRVYYEQYFGPGTRLTVT.

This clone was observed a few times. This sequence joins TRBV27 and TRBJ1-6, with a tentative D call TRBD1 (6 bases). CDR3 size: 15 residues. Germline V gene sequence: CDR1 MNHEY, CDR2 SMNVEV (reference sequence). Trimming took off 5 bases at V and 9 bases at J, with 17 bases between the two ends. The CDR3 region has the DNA TGTGCCAGCAGTGTAACCAGGGGAGGGAGTTCACCCCTCCACTTT. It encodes CASSVTRGGSSPLHF.

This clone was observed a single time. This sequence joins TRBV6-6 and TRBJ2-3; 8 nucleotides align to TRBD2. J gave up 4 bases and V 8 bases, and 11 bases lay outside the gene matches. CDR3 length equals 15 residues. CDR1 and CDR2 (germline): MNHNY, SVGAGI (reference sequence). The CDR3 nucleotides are TGTGCCAGCGTGGCGGGGACTAGTACCCCAGATACGCAGTATTTT. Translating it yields CASVAGTSTPDTQYF.

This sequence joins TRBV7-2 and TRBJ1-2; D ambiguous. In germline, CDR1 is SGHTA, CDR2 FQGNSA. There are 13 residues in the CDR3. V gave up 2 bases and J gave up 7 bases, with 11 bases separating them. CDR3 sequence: CASSLLREGGYTF. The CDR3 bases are TGTGCCAGCAGCTTATTACGGGAGGGTGGCTACACCTTC.

Here the CDR3 DNA reads TGTGCCAGCAGCCCCCGGACAGGGGACGCTGAAGCTTTCTTT. It specifies CASSPRTGDAEAFF. This sequence joins TRBV5-4 and TRBJ1-1; 9 bases match TRBD1. V lost 4 bases to trimming and J lost 6 bases; unmatched junction nucleotides: 7. The length of the CDR3 is 14 residues. Germline V CDR1 and CDR2: SGHNT, YYREEE (reference sequence).

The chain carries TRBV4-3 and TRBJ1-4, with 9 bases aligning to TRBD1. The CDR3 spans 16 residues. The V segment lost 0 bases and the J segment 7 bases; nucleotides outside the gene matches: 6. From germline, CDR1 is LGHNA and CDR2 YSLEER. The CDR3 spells CASSQDMGQGFEKLFF. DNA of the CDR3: TGCGCCAGCAGCCAAGATATGGGACAGGGATTTGAAAAACTGTTTTTT.

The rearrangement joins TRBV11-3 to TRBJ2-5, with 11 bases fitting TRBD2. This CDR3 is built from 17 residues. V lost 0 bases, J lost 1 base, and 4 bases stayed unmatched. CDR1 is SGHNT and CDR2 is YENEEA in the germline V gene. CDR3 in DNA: TGTGCCAGCAGCTTAGATACGACTAGCGGGGTCCAAGAGACCCAGTACTTC. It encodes CASSLDTTSGVQETQYF.

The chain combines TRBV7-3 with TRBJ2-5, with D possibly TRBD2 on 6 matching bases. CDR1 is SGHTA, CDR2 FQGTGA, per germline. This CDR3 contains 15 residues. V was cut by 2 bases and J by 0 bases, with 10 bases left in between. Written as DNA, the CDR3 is TGTGCCAGCAGCTTAGGAGGGTCGTACCAAGAGACCCAGTACTTC. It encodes CASSLGGSYQETQYF. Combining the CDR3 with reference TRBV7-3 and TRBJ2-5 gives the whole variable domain GAGVSQTPSNKVTEKGKYVELRCDPISGHTALYWYRQSLGQGPEFLIYFQGTGAADDSGLPNDRFFAVRPEGSVSTLKIQRTERGDSAVYLCASSLGGSYQETQYFGPGTRLLVL.

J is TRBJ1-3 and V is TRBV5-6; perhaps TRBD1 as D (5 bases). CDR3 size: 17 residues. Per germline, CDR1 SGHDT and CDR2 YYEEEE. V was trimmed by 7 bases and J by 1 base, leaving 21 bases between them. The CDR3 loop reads CASVIFPGTGSGNTIYF. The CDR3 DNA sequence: TGTGCCAGCGTCATCTTTCCTGGGACTGGATCTGGAAACACCATATATTTT.

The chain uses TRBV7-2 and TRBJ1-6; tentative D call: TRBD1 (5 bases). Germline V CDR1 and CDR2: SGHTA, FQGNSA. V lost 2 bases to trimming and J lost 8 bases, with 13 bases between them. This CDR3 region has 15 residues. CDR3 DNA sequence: TGTGCCAGCAGCTTATTTCCAGGGCTAGATTCACCCCTCCACTTT. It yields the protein CASSLFPGLDSPLHF.

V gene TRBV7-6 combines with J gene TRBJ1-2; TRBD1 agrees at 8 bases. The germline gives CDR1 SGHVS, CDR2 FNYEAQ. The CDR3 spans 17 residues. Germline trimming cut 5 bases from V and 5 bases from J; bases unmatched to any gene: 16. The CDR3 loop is CASSRYPHVGQDYGYTF. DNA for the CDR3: TGTGCCAGCAGCCGTTATCCACATGTGGGACAGGATTATGGCTACACCTTC.

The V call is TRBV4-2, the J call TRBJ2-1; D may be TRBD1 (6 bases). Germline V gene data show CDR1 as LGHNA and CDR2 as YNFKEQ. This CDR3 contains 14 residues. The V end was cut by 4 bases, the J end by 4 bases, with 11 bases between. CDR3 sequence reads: CASSRRGPYNEQFF. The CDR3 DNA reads TGTGCCAGCAGCCGCAGGGGACCGTACAATGAGCAGTTCTTC.